The 4 T cell receptor beta chains listed next were all sequenced from one sample in a study of technical replicates of blood from a handful of donors. The table came from immunoSEQ multiplex PCR; TCRdb's copy has only in-frame clones and leaves some out. The sample contains 70,000 to 80,000 clones, about nine tenths of which appear only once. The sample taken for sequencing was T cells isolated from PBMCs. Receptors were obtained from a human donor in good health. Some clones in this sample may be carry-over from other donors' samples.

The chain combines TRBV5-1 with TRBJ1-6; D gene uncertain. V dropped 1 base and J dropped 5 bases, with 13 bases sitting between them. The CDR3 covers 16 residues. Germline assignment: CDR1 SGHRS and CDR2 YFSETQ. CDR3 region: CASSLNGIGNNSPLHF. CDR3 DNA sequence: TGCGCCAGCAGCTTGAACGGGATTGGGAATAATTCACCCCTCCACTTT.

The chain employs TRBV29-1 and TRBJ1-5, with D possibly matching TRBD1 (6 bases). V dropped 6 bases and J dropped 4 bases, with 16 bases sitting between them. The CDR3 extends over 14 amino acids. The germline CDR1 and CDR2 sequences are SQVTM and ANQGSEA. The CDR3 DNA follows: TGCAGCGTCCTACCGGGGGGCGGGAATCAGCCCCAGCATTTT. Residues: CSVLPGGGNQPQHF.

The V call is TRBV18, the J call TRBJ2-1, with 7 bases that match TRBD1. The CDR3 totals 16 residues. Per germline, CDR1 KGHSH and CDR2 LQKENI. Unmatched junction bases numbered 8, after V lost 0 bases and J lost 6 bases. CDR3 bases: TGTGCCAGCTCACCACCTAAGACAGGGCAAATCAATGAGCAGTTCTTC. This sequence encodes CASSPPKTGQINEQFF. The entire variable domain, with the rest obtained from reference TRBV18 and TRBJ2-1, is as follows: NAGVMQNPRHLVRRRGQEARLRCSPMKGHSHVYWYRQLPEEGLKFMVYLQKENIIDESGMPKERFSAEFPKEGPSILRIQQVVRGDSAAYFCASSPPKTGQINEQFFGPGTRLTVL.

As for this clone: A junction end diverges from the germline sequence, so it may reflect a read error. This rearrangement joins TRBV2 to TRBJ2-1; TRBD1 matches at 7 bases. Looked up from germline, CDR1 is SNHLY and CDR2 is FYNNEI. The CDR3 extends over 15 amino acids. CDR3 nucleotide sequence: TGTGCCAGCAGAGAAGGGACAGCAGCTTACAATGAGCAGTTCTTC. Encoded protein: CASREGTAAYNEQFF.